Reported below is one T cell receptor beta chain. The CDR3 runs 13 residues. The germline V and J ends were trimmed by 9 bases and 0 bases, with 12 bases remaining between them. The record originates from a study of patients and donors after allogeneic stem cell transplantation. TCRdb re-called the RT-PCR reads with MiXCR, one entry per CDR3 protein. The data show about 40,000 distinct CDR3 sequences, roughly 30% seen once. The receptor was derived from a human donor who was either an allogeneic HSCT recipient or a stem cell or donor lymphocyte infusion donor (not recorded which). It is not recorded whose cells these are; they may come from a transplant donor. The chain employs TRBV12-3 or TRBV12-4 and TRBJ2-7, with a possible D match to TRBD1 (6 bases). The material sequenced was blood, either unsorted or a sorted T cell fraction (not recorded which). Here the CDR3 DNA reads TGTGCCAGTACAGGGAAAAGCTCCTACGAGCAGTACTTC. Its protein product is CASTGKSSYEQYF.